Shown below are 17 T cell receptor beta chains from a single sample sequenced in a study of CD8+ T cells in alopecia areata. Following extraction, RNA underwent reverse transcription to cDNA, which served as the sequencing template. Sequencing was performed with immunoSEQ multiplex PCR; in TCRdb, only in-frame clones are kept and a portion is missing. The sample consists of 150,000 to 250,000 clones, nearly 60% of them appearing once. Treatment: oral pan-JAK inhibitor, 5-10 mg twice daily. The sample was CD4+ T cells sorted from blood, taken at week 24, from a patient treated with tofacitinib. These receptors were taken from a human donor with alopecia areata.

The rearrangement links TRBV4-1 to TRBJ1-1; no definite D call. The CDR3 is 14 amino acids. Germline V gene lookup returns CDR1 MGHRA and CDR2 YSYEKL. Deletions cut 1 base from V and 1 base from J, with 7 bases between. The CDR3 loop reads CASSQAGRNTEAFF. The CDR3 coding sequence is TGCGCCAGCAGCCAAGCTGGCAGGAACACTGAAGCTTTCTTT.

V usage is TRBV7-3 and J usage is TRBJ2-2; 8 positions match TRBD1. Unmatched junction bases numbered 4, after V lost 4 bases and J lost 3 bases. The CDR3 sequence is 15 residues long. Germline V gene data show CDR1 as SGHTA and CDR2 as FQGTGA. CDR3 loop: CASSSDRGDTGELFF. In DNA form, the CDR3 reads TGTGCCAGCAGCTCCGACAGGGGCGACACCGGGGAGCTGTTTTTT.

This chain uses TRBV15 with TRBJ2-1; possibly TRBD1 for D (5 bases). Germline CDR1 reads LNHNV; CDR2 reads YYDKDF (reference sequence). Trimming left V 4 bases short and J 8 bases short, with 9 bases between. The CDR3 contains 12 residues. The CDR3: CATSIRAHEQFF. In nucleotides, the CDR3 is TGTGCCACCAGCATCAGGGCCCATGAGCAGTTCTTC. The variable domain in full, completed from reference TRBV15 and TRBJ2-1, reads DAMVIQNPRYQVTQFGKPVTLSCSQTLNHNVMYWYQQKSSQAPKLLFHYYDKDFNNEADTPDNFQSRRPNTSFCFLDIRSPGLGDTAMYLCATSIRAHEQFFGPGTRLTVL.

V usage is TRBV7-9 and J usage is TRBJ2-5; D is ambiguous. CDR3 length: 15 residues. V dropped 5 bases and J dropped 0 bases, with 13 bases sitting between them. Germline CDR1 and CDR2: SEHNR and FQNEAQ (reference sequence). Written as DNA, the CDR3 is TGTGCCAGCAGCCCCCACTCAGGTGACCAAGAGACCCAGTACTTC. Its translation: CASSPHSGDQETQYF.

V gene TRBV15 combines with J gene TRBJ2-7; 12 bases fit TRBD2. Germline CDR1 LNHNV, CDR2 YYDKDF (reference sequence). V shed 2 bases, J shed 6 bases, and the junction held 5 bases outside the gene matches. The CDR3 has 15 residues. CDR3 region: CATSRLAGGASEQYF. DNA of the CDR3: TGTGCCACCAGCAGACTAGCGGGAGGGGCATCCGAGCAGTACTTC.

This clone was seen more than once but under ten times. This sequence joins TRBV23-1 and TRBJ2-3; 10 nucleotides align to TRBD2. TRBV23-1 is given ORF status, its function remaining uncertain. The CDR3 runs 19 residues. V gave up 6 bases and J gave up 4 bases; unmatched junction bases: 19. The CDR3 DNA follows: TGCGCCAGCAGCCCGGTGGGGGTAGCGGGGGGTGGATCGGCAGATACGCAGTATTTT. Its translation: CASSPVGVAGGGSADTQYF.

This clone was observed a few times. The chain carries TRBV29-1 and TRBJ2-5, with 9 nucleotides matching TRBD2. The V gene end was trimmed by 6 bases and the J gene end by 5 bases; junction bases not matched to a gene: 7. In germline, CDR1 is SQVTM, CDR2 ANQGSEA. The CDR3 loop spans 13 amino acids. The CDR3 nucleotides read TGCAGCGTCAATAGCGGGGGCGGGGAGACCCAGTACTTC. It encodes CSVNSGGGETQYF.

The CDR3 is CASSLRGTQYF. The CDR3, as DNA: TGTGCCAGCAGCCTGAGGGGGACCCAGTACTTC. The V gene is TRBV28, the J gene TRBJ2-5, with D possibly being TRBD1 or TRBD2 (5 bases each). Trimming removed 6 bases from V and 7 bases from J, with 9 bases in between. Germline lookup yields CDR1 MDHEN and CDR2 SYDVKM. This CDR3 is 11 amino acids long.

The V gene is TRBV4-1, the J gene TRBJ2-7; the D call may be TRBD1 or TRBD2 (5 bases each). The germline V and J ends were trimmed by 1 base and 1 base, with 26 bases remaining between them. The CDR3 totals 20 residues. The germline V gene encodes CDR1 MGHRA and CDR2 YSYEKL. As DNA, the CDR3 is TGCGCCAGCAGCCAAGCAACCCAAAGCCGGGGCACGTACGAATCCTACGAGCAGTACTTC. This encodes CASSQATQSRGTYESYEQYF.

The chain joins TRBV7-3 to TRBJ2-3; TRBD2 might be the D (6 bases). Germline V CDR1 and CDR2: SGHTA, FQGTGA. This CDR3 spans 15 amino acids. With 2 bases removed from V and 0 bases from J, the gap between germline ends came to 9 bases. CDR3 region: CASSLAGFSTDTQYF. DNA of the CDR3: TGTGCCAGCAGCTTAGCGGGATTCAGCACAGATACGCAGTATTTT.

The chain has TRBV29-1 and TRBJ2-2; D possibly corresponds to TRBD2 (6 bases). CDR3 length: 13 residues. Deletions cut 7 bases from V and 4 bases from J, with 13 bases between. The germline gives CDR1 SQVTM, CDR2 ANQGSEA. The DNA of the CDR3 is TGCAGCGCCAGGGCCGGGGGCACCGGGGAGCTGTTTTTT. Its translation is CSARAGGTGELFF.

The chain links TRBV9 to TRBJ2-1; 13 positions match TRBD2. The CDR3 has 15 amino acids. The germline gives CDR1 SGDLS, CDR2 YYNGEE. V lost 3 bases and J lost 6; bases outside the gene matches: 3. For the CDR3, the DNA is TGTGCCAGCAGCGAACTAGCGGGAGGGCTCAATGAGCAGTTCTTC. Translation: CASSELAGGLNEQFF.

This clone came up once. The chain joins TRBV7-3 to TRBJ2-5; D remains unclear. The V and J ends lost 10 bases and 2 bases respectively, with 11 bases between them. Germline lookup yields CDR1 SGHTA and CDR2 FQGTGA. CDR3 length: 12 residues. The CDR3 DNA reads TGTGCCATTCCGTGGTGGCAAGAGACCCAGTACTTC. It is translated as CAIPWWQETQYF.

The chain is built from TRBV5-1 and TRBJ1-6, with D possibly TRBD1 on 6 matching bases. Germline V gives CDR1 SGHRS, CDR2 YFSETQ. Trimming took 0 bases from V and 10 from J, leaving 11 bases between them. The CDR3 is 14 residues long. The CDR3 loop is CASSLEQGSSPLHF. The CDR3 DNA reads as TGCGCCAGCAGCTTGGAACAGGGAAGCTCACCCCTCCACTTT.

This clone was counted between two and nine times. The genes are TRBV20-1 and TRBJ1-2; possibly TRBD1 for D (5 bases). The germline CDR1 and CDR2 sequences are DFQATT and SNEGSKA (reference sequence). The CDR3 runs 11 residues. The V end was cut by 6 bases, the J end by 2 bases, with 7 bases between. CDR3 bases: TGCAGTGCACAGGACAACTATGGCTACACCTTC. Protein product: CSAQDNYGYTF.

The chain carries TRBV25-1 and TRBJ2-5, with D unclear. Germline loops: CDR1 MGHDK, CDR2 SYGVNS. Trimming left V 4 bases short and J 3 bases short, with 12 bases between. The CDR3 is made up of 14 amino acids. CDR3 sequence reads: CASSAYSVKETQYF. The DNA for the CDR3 is TGTGCCAGCAGTGCGTACAGTGTTAAAGAGACCCAGTACTTC. The full variable domain, in which reference TRBV25-1 and TRBJ2-5 provide the parts outside the CDR3, is EADIYQTPRYLVIGTGKKITLECSQTMGHDKMYWYQQDPGMELHLIHYSYGVNSTEKGDLSSESTVSRIRTEHFPLTLESARPSHTSQYLCASSAYSVKETQYFGPGTRLLVL.

This clone was detected only a few times. The chain joins TRBV9 to TRBJ2-4; D possibly corresponds to TRBD1 (5 bases). The CDR3 runs 16 residues. V lost 0 bases and J lost 1, with 11 bases in between. CDR1 SGDLS and CDR2 YYNGEE come from the germline V gene. The CDR3 region is CASSVDPGMAKNIQYF. DNA of the CDR3: TGTGCCAGCAGCGTAGATCCAGGGATGGCCAAAAACATTCAGTACTTC.